A selection of T cell receptor beta chains follows, all from one sample in a study of blood T cell repertoires in COVID-19. Sequencing was performed with immunoSEQ multiplex PCR; in TCRdb, only in-frame clones are kept and a portion is missing. The top ten clones hold around 0.7% of a sample with approximately 470,000 clones, approximately 86% of them seen once. What was sequenced was PBMCs or T cells enriched from blood (not recorded which). Source of these receptors: a woman between 18 and 30 years old who had recovered from COVID-19. The CDR3 runs from the conserved cysteine through the conserved F or W. A D gene is named only where the DNA matches it firmly. The size field is filled for only some rows; it gives once, few, many or a size class.

d_gene,v_gene,j_gene,abundance,CDR3aa,CDR3nt
-,TRBV7-9,TRBJ2-7,-,CASSSGGGEQYF,TGTGCCAGCAGCTCCGGGGGAGGCGAGCAGTACTTC
-,TRBV5-1,TRBJ2-5,-,CASSLGGSGRETQYF,TGCGCCAGCAGCTTGGGGGGAAGCGGTCGAGAGACCCAGTACTTC
-,TRBV28,TRBJ1-1,-,CASRSTEAFF,TGTGCCAGCAGGAGCACTGAAGCTTTCTTT
TRBD1,TRBV30,TRBJ1-5,-,CAWSVGQASNQPQHF,TGTGCCTGGAGTGTAGGACAGGCTAGCAATCAGCCCCAGCATTTT
-,TRBV28,TRBJ1-2,-,CASSLHSEGFSTYGYTF,TGTGCCAGCAGTTTACACTCGGAGGGGTTCTCTACCTATGGCTACACCTTC
-,TRBV10-3,TRBJ2-1,once,CAIRPKGDEQFF,TGTGCCATCAGGCCCAAAGGGGATGAGCAGTTCTTC
-,TRBV4-2,TRBJ1-2,-,CASSLTVNYGYTF,TGTGCCAGCAGCCTGACAGTAAACTATGGCTACACCTTC
-,TRBV5-4,TRBJ2-2,-,CASSFLEGTGELFF,TGTGCCAGCAGCTTTTTGGAGGGGACCGGGGAGCTGTTTTTT
-,TRBV12-1,TRBJ2-7,-,CASSLGTGNYEQYF,TGTGCCAGCAGCTTGGGGACAGGGAACTACGAGCAGTACTTC
TRBD2,TRBV6-5,TRBJ2-1,-,CASMLAGGNEQFF,TGTGCCAGTATGCTAGCGGGGGGAAATGAGCAGTTCTTC
TRBD2,TRBV4-1,TRBJ2-1,-,CASSPLLAAYNEQFF,TGCGCCAGCAGCCCCCTCCTAGCGGCCTACAATGAGCAGTTCTTC
TRBD1,TRBV28,TRBJ1-1,few,CASSPRQGAFTEAFF,TGTGCCAGCAGCCCTAGACAGGGGGCTTTCACTGAAGCTTTCTTT
-,TRBV11-2,TRBJ2-5,once,CASSSSGYGGETQYF,TGTGCCAGCAGCTCCTCGGGTTACGGGGGAGAGACCCAGTACTTC
-,TRBV5-4,TRBJ2-1,-,CASSPEGTIEFF,TGTGCCAGCAGCCCCGAGGGTACGATTGAGTTCTTC
-,TRBV7-9,TRBJ2-5,-,CASSLYAGEGETQYF,TGTGCCAGCAGCTTATACGCAGGGGAAGGTGAGACCCAGTACTTC
-,TRBV9,TRBJ1-1,-,CASSGPSGENTEAFF,TGTGCCAGCAGCGGCCCCTCAGGGGAGAACACTGAAGCTTTCTTT
TRBD2,TRBV5-5,TRBJ2-1,-,CASSPTSGGGNEQFF,TGTGCCAGCAGCCCCACTAGCGGGGGAGGTAATGAGCAGTTCTTC
TRBD1,TRBV29-1,TRBJ1-2,-,CSVRQGDYGYTF,TGCAGCGTTAGACAGGGTGACTATGGCTACACCTTC